Presented here are 21 T cell receptor beta chains from one specimen sequenced in a study of T-cell reconstitution after alpha-beta-depleted transplantation in children. Library preparation (for TCRbeta) was performed with unique molecular identifiers. Using its own MiXCR run on the PCR reads, TCRdb lists one record per CDR3 protein. The repertoire holds 350,000 to 500,000 distinct CDR3 sequences, with 43% as singletons. This sample comprised PBMCs, obtained before TCRalphabeta/CD19-depleted stem cell transplant. The receptors were sampled from a girl aged 2 to 9 with aplastic anemia, due to receive a stem cell transplant.

The chain joins TRBV20-1 to TRBJ2-7, with unresolved D. CDR1 is DFQATT, CDR2 SNEGSKA, per germline (reference sequence). Trimming stripped 1 base from V and 5 bases from J, with 6 bases between. This CDR3 is 11 amino acids long. The CDR3 here is CSARGGNEQYF. As DNA, the CDR3 is TGCAGTGCTAGAGGGGGTAACGAGCAGTACTTC.

The chain carries TRBV7-6 and TRBJ2-1, with 7 bases that match TRBD2. The CDR3 contains 15 residues. Looked up from germline, CDR1 is SGHVS and CDR2 is FNYEAQ. The V and J ends lost 0 bases and 8 bases, in that order; junction bases with no gene match: 7. The CDR3 nucleotides read TGTGCCAGCAGCTTAGCGGGAAGCGGGATCTATGAGCAGTTCTTC. It encodes CASSLAGSGIYEQFF.

The genes are TRBV27 and TRBJ1-3; TRBD1 is a possible D gene (6 bases). This CDR3 has 16 residues. V was cut by 5 bases and J by 0 bases, with 14 bases left in between. Per germline, CDR1 MNHEY and CDR2 SMNVEV (reference sequence). In DNA form, the CDR3 reads TGTGCCAGCAGTCCAAACAGGGTACCCTCTGGAAACACCATATATTTT. Translated, it gives CASSPNRVPSGNTIYF.

This clonotype showed up many times. The rearrangement links TRBV6-2 or TRBV6-3 to TRBJ1-5; TRBD1 might be the D (5 bases). The length of the CDR3 is 14 residues. In germline, CDR1 is MNHEY, CDR2 SVGEGT. The ends were cut back, 8 bases at V and 0 bases at J, with 11 bases in the middle. The CDR3 region is CASSRGDSNQPQHF. CDR3 bases: TGTGCCAGCTCGAGGGGTGATAGCAATCAGCCCCAGCATTTT.

This sequence joins TRBV28 and TRBJ2-5; TRBD1 agrees at 8 bases. V gave up 8 bases and J gave up 1 base; unmatched junction bases: 6. Germline lookup yields CDR1 MDHEN and CDR2 SYDVKM. The CDR3 consists of 14 residues. The CDR3 is CASGQGALQETQYF. The CDR3 DNA is TGTGCCAGCGGACAGGGAGCACTCCAAGAGACCCAGTACTTC.

Ten or more counts support this clonotype. The CDR3 DNA is TGCGCCAGCAGCTTGGCCGGGACACTCTATGGCTACACCTTC. As protein: CASSLAGTLYGYTF. This chain joins TRBV5-1 and TRBJ1-2; TRBD1 might be the D (6 bases). Germline V gene lookup returns CDR1 SGHRS and CDR2 YFSETQ. The germline V and J ends were trimmed by 0 bases and 4 bases, with 10 bases remaining between them. The length of the CDR3 is 14 residues.

The chain employs TRBV5-1 and TRBJ1-6; D might be TRBD1 (5 bases). Germline V gives CDR1 SGHRS, CDR2 YFSETQ. The CDR3 consists of 14 residues. V dropped 1 base and J dropped 11 bases, with 13 bases sitting between them. DNA of the CDR3: TGCGCCAGCAGCTTGTCAGGGTCCGCGGCACCCCTCCACTTT. Its protein product is CASSLSGSAAPLHF.

This clonotype was observed many times. The V gene is TRBV5-1, the J gene TRBJ1-1; D uncertain. The CDR3 consists of 15 residues. Germline V lookup: CDR1 SGHRS, CDR2 YFSETQ. V lost 0 bases to trimming and J lost 4 bases, with 13 bases between them. The DNA of the CDR3 is TGCGCCAGCAGCTTGGCCGACCCGGGAGCCACTGAAGCTTTCTTT. Translating it yields CASSLADPGATEAFF.

The chain uses TRBV20-1 and TRBJ2-1; the match to TRBD1 covers 10 bases. CDR1 DFQATT and CDR2 SNEGSKA come from the germline V gene (reference sequence). This CDR3 has 15 residues. The trim removed 2 bases at V and 4 bases at J, leaving 5 bases unmatched. The CDR3 region is CSARLGTGVYNEQFF. The CDR3 coding sequence is TGCAGTGCTAGATTAGGGACAGGGGTTTACAATGAGCAGTTCTTC.

In this sample, this clonotype turned up a few times. The rearrangement joins TRBV9 to TRBJ2-3; TRBD2 agrees at 10 bases. V dropped 5 bases and J dropped 6; count of bases not matched to a gene: 9. CDR1 and CDR2 from the germline V gene are SGDLS and YYNGEE. The CDR3 is 15 residues long. CDR3 DNA sequence: TGTGCCAGCAGTCAGAGCGGGGGGGGTTCGGATACGCAGTATTTT. Its protein is CASSQSGGGSDTQYF.

This clonotype was counted between two and nine times. The chain combines TRBV6-1 with TRBJ2-4, with 8 bases identical to TRBD2. After removal of 6 bases from V and 9 bases from J, the junction contained 16 bases not matched to a gene. Germline CDR1 MNHNS, CDR2 SASEGT. This CDR3 spans 16 amino acids. The CDR3 sequence is CASRVEEGLVYGIQYF. In DNA form, the CDR3 reads TGTGCCAGCAGAGTGGAGGAGGGACTAGTTTACGGCATTCAGTACTTC.

The chain employs TRBV20-1 and TRBJ2-3, with D uncertain. The CDR3 loop spans 15 amino acids. The germline V and J ends were trimmed by 1 base and 4 bases, with 15 bases remaining between them. Germline loops: CDR1 DFQATT, CDR2 SNEGSKA (reference sequence). CDR3 nucleotides: TGCAGTGCTAGAGCATGGGGTCTTAGTTCAGATACGCAGTATTTT. Translation: CSARAWGLSSDTQYF.

The rearrangement joins TRBV28 to TRBJ2-2; D not certain. V was trimmed by 3 bases and J by 5 bases, leaving 10 bases between them. There are 14 residues in the CDR3. The germline CDR1 and CDR2 sequences are MDHEN and SYDVKM. CDR3 sequence: CASSFWGWTGELFF. DNA for the CDR3: TGTGCCAGCAGTTTCTGGGGTTGGACCGGGGAGCTGTTTTTT.

The chain carries TRBV7-8 and TRBJ1-4; 8 bases align to TRBD1. This CDR3 spans 17 amino acids. The J segment lost 2 bases and the V segment lost 0 bases, leaving 5 bases of the junction unmatched. Per germline, CDR1 SGHVS and CDR2 FQNEAQ. The CDR3 region is CASSLARGRGTNEKLFF. The CDR3 nucleotides are TGTGCCAGCAGCTTAGCCAGGGGGCGAGGCACTAATGAAAAACTGTTTTTT. Supplemented by reference TRBV7-8 and TRBJ1-4, the full variable domain reads GAGVSQSPRYKVAKRGQDVALRCDPISGHVSLFWYQQALGQGPEFLTYFQNEAQLDKSGLPSDRFFAERPEGSVSTLKIQRTQQEDSAVYLCASSLARGRGTNEKLFFGSGTQLSVL.

This clonotype has ten or more counts. CDR3 in DNA: TGTGCCAGCAGCCCCGACAGGGGTAATGAAAAACTGTTTTTT. It translates to CASSPDRGNEKLFF. This chain uses TRBV7-2 with TRBJ1-4; the match to TRBD1 covers 8 bases. Germline CDR1 SGHTA, CDR2 FQGNSA. The ends lost 5 bases at V and 4 bases at J; junction bases unmatched: 3. The CDR3 is made up of 14 amino acids.

This clonotype was seen a single time. This chain joins TRBV7-2 and TRBJ2-1; 8 nucleotides line up with TRBD1. With 0 bases clipped from V and 10 bases from J, the junction kept 8 bases outside the gene matches. Germline CDR1 and CDR2: SGHTA and FQGNSA. The CDR3 covers 15 residues. The CDR3 DNA follows: TGTGCCAGCAGCTTAGCGATGGGGACAGGCGGGGAGCAGTTCTTC. Translating gives CASSLAMGTGGEQFF.

The chain has TRBV20-1 and TRBJ2-1; no clear D gene. Germline-derived CDR1 and CDR2 are DFQATT and SNEGSKA (reference sequence). The ends were cut back, 3 bases at V and 6 bases at J, with 3 bases in the middle. This CDR3 spans 10 amino acids. The CDR3 here is CSASFNEQFF. CDR3 nucleotides: TGCAGTGCTAGTTTCAATGAGCAGTTCTTC.

The chain uses TRBV28 and TRBJ2-1; TRBD2 might be the D (6 bases). This CDR3 is built from 15 residues. Trimming removed 4 bases from V and 6 bases from J, with 16 bases in between. Germline CDR1 reads MDHEN; CDR2 reads SYDVKM. The chain's CDR3 is CASSSRGLSGNEQFF. In DNA form, the CDR3 reads TGTGCCAGCAGTTCGAGGGGACTGTCTGGCAATGAGCAGTTCTTC.

In this sample, this clonotype turned up many times. The genes are TRBV20-1 and TRBJ1-5; D not certain. Germline V gene lookup returns CDR1 DFQATT and CDR2 SNEGSKA (reference sequence). There are 14 residues in the CDR3. Between the trimmed V and J ends, which lost 2 bases and 5 bases, there was a span of 13 bases. This CDR3 reads CSARSRVWDQPQHF. In nucleotides, the CDR3 is TGCAGTGCTAGATCTAGGGTTTGGGATCAGCCCCAGCATTTT.

The chain uses TRBV7-9 and TRBJ1-1; D call uncertain. The CDR3 loop spans 14 amino acids. Trimming shortened V by 2 bases and J by 3 bases, and 10 bases separated the two germline ends. The germline V gene has CDR1 SEHNR and CDR2 FQNEAQ (reference sequence). As DNA, the CDR3 is TGTGCCAGCAGCTTAAGTCGATCGGACACTGAAGCTTTCTTT. It encodes CASSLSRSDTEAFF.

This clonotype has at least ten counts. V usage is TRBV18 and J usage is TRBJ2-7; D is unclear. The CDR3 length is 12 residues. V lost 3 bases and J 3 bases, leaving 6 bases between the germline ends. Per the germline V gene, CDR1 is KGHSH and CDR2 is LQKENI. The CDR3 loop reads CASSPAGYEQYF. CDR3 DNA: TGTGCCAGCTCACCGGCCGGCTACGAGCAGTACTTC.